The rows below give T cell receptor beta chains drawn from one sample of a study of cytomegalovirus exposure and HLA in healthy donors. Measured with immunoSEQ multiplex PCR; TCRdb has only the in-frame clones, and not every one. The sample lists about 160,000 clones, around 75% occurring once. Material for sequencing was PBMCs. The source of these receptors is a female donor in good health and CMV-seronegative. CDR3s include the opening cysteine and the closing phenylalanine or tryptophan. D genes are given only for firm matches. Not every row has a clone size; where given, it reads once, few, many or a size class.

J | V | size | D | CDR3 | DNA
TRBJ1-5 | TRBV5-1 | - | - | CASSLDQDQPQHF | TGCGCCAGCAGCTTGGACCAGGATCAGCCCCAGCATTTT
TRBJ1-1 | TRBV5-5 | - | - | CASSIGTSRNTEAFF | TGTGCCAGCAGCATCGGTACCTCCCGGAACACTGAAGCTTTCTTT
TRBJ2-7 | TRBV5-1 | - | TRBD1 | CASSLGTGPYEQYF | TGCGCCAGCAGCTTAGGGACAGGCCCCTACGAGCAGTACTTC
TRBJ1-6 | TRBV27 | once | TRBD1 | CASSRTPSRQGVSPLHF | TGTGCCAGCAGTCGGACCCCCTCACGACAGGGGGTTTCACCCCTCCACTTT
TRBJ2-7 | TRBV7-8 | - | - | CASSLIRGSSYEQYF | TGTGCCAGCAGCTTAATTCGCGGTAGCTCCTACGAGCAGTACTTC
TRBJ2-7 | TRBV9 | - | TRBD2 | CASSVGGLAGVYEQYF | TGTGCCAGCAGCGTAGGAGGACTAGCGGGTGTGTACGAGCAGTACTTC
TRBJ1-3 | TRBV6-6 | - | TRBD1 | CASSYTGGIGNTIYF | TGTGCCAGCAGTTACACAGGGGGCATTGGAAACACCATATATTTT
TRBJ2-6 | TRBV2 | - | TRBD1 | CASSGDRISGANVLTF | TGTGCCAGCAGTGGGGACAGGATCTCTGGGGCCAACGTCCTGACTTTC
TRBJ1-2 | TRBV7-9 | - | TRBD1 | CASSNGQATYGYTF | TGTGCCAGCAGCAACGGACAGGCGACCTATGGCTACACCTTC
TRBJ1-1 | TRBV11-3 | few | - | CASSLDPMTEAFF | TGTGCCAGCAGCTTAGACCCCATGACTGAAGCTTTCTTT
TRBJ1-2 | TRBV5-4 | - | TRBD1 | CASSLGGQYGYTF | TGTGCCAGCAGCTTGGGGGGACAGTATGGCTACACCTTC
TRBJ1-5 | TRBV5-1 | - | TRBD1 | CASRPGTGIQPQHF | TGCGCCAGCAGACCCGGGACAGGGATCCAGCCCCAGCATTTT
TRBJ2-7 | TRBV11-2 | - | - | CASSSSQGPYEQYF | TGTGCCAGCAGCTCCTCACAGGGACCCTACGAGCAGTACTTC
TRBJ1-4 | TRBV7-9 | - | - | CASSLASTLDEKLFF | TGTGCCAGCAGCTTAGCATCGACATTGGATGAAAAACTGTTTTTT
TRBJ2-5 | TRBV6-5 | - | TRBD1 | CASSYWDRGETQYF | TGTGCCAGCAGTTACTGGGACAGGGGTGAGACCCAGTACTTC
TRBJ1-1 | TRBV6-1 | few | TRBD1 | CASSEDRGDTEAFF | TGTGCCAGCAGCGAAGACAGGGGGGACACTGAAGCTTTCTTT
TRBJ2-7 | TRBV9 | - | TRBD1 | CASSAGTGDYEQYF | TGTGCCAGCAGCGCCGGGACAGGAGACTACGAGCAGTACTTC
TRBJ2-3 | TRBV14 | - | TRBD2 | CASSQIRTSGFTDTQYF | TGTGCCAGCAGCCAGATAAGGACTAGCGGGTTCACAGATACGCAGTATTTT
TRBJ2-1 | TRBV6-1 | - | - | CASSEAGGGQFF | TGTGCCAGCAGTGAAGCAGGGGGTGGGCAGTTCTTC
TRBJ2-1 | TRBV11-3 | - | TRBD2 | CASSLRTLAGKDEQFF | TGTGCCAGCAGCTTACGGACCCTAGCGGGAAAGGATGAGCAGTTCTTC
TRBJ1-1 | TRBV6-5 | - | - | CATSPRQDTEAFF | TGTGCCACCTCCCCCCGGCAGGACACTGAAGCTTTCTTT
TRBJ2-7 | TRBV20-1 | - | - | CSARSSYEQYF | TGCAGTGCTAGATCCAGCTACGAGCAGTACTTC
TRBJ1-2 | TRBV2 | - | TRBD1 | CASSEPRTGATNYGYTF | TGTGCCAGCAGTGAACCCCGGACAGGGGCTACCAACTATGGCTACACCTTC
TRBJ1-1 | TRBV30 | - | - | CAWSVRGMGGASTEAFF | TGTGCCTGGAGTGTAAGAGGCATGGGGGGAGCGTCTACTGAAGCTTTCTTT
TRBJ2-5 | TRBV7-8 | - | - | CASEPSLGDYQETQYF | TGTGCCAGCGAACCGTCTTTGGGGGACTACCAAGAGACCCAGTACTTC
TRBJ1-5 | TRBV6-5 | - | - | CASRGSNQPQHF | TGTGCCAGCAGGGGCAGCAATCAGCCCCAGCATTTT
TRBJ2-7 | TRBV28 | - | - | CASRRSEGAYEQYF | TGTGCCAGCAGGAGGAGCGAAGGAGCCTACGAGCAGTACTTC
TRBJ1-5 | TRBV30 | few | - | CAWSRQDHQPQHF | TGTGCCTGGAGTAGACAGGATCATCAGCCCCAGCATTTT
TRBJ2-7 | TRBV13 | - | TRBD1 | CASSLGGAQGDEQYF | TGTGCCAGCAGCTTAGGGGGCGCCCAGGGGGACGAGCAGTACTTC
TRBJ2-3 | TRBV5-4 | few | - | CASSLGGSGDTQYF | TGTGCCAGCAGCTTGGGCGGTTCCGGAGATACGCAGTATTTT
TRBJ1-5 | TRBV15 | - | TRBD1 | CATSRDWDRGGQPQHF | TGTGCCACCAGCAGAGATTGGGACAGGGGCGGCCAGCCCCAGCATTTT
TRBJ2-1 | TRBV28 | - | TRBD2 | CASRIAGLSYNEQFF | TGTGCCAGCAGGATAGCGGGGCTCTCCTACAATGAGCAGTTCTTC
TRBJ2-1 | TRBV7-3 | - | - | CASSLSAGAFGEQFF | TGTGCCAGCAGCTTAAGTGCGGGGGCCTTCGGTGAGCAGTTCTTC
TRBJ2-3 | TRBV7-2 | - | - | CASSLVTNTQYF | TGTGCCAGCAGCTTAGTCACTAATACGCAGTATTTT
TRBJ1-5 | TRBV30 | - | - | CAWSLPQSNQPQHF | TGTGCCTGGAGCCTACCACAGAGCAATCAGCCCCAGCATTTT
TRBJ1-2 | TRBV4-3 | - | TRBD1 | CASSKGAGTGIYGYTF | TGCGCCAGCAGCAAAGGGGCCGGGACAGGGATTTATGGCTACACCTTC
TRBJ2-3 | TRBV11-2 | - | - | CASRNEAYTDTQYF | TGTGCCAGCCGCAACGAGGCTTACACAGATACGCAGTATTTT
TRBJ1-1 | TRBV28 | - | - | CASSLALLLTEAFF | TGTGCCAGCAGTTTAGCACTCCTACTCACTGAAGCTTTCTTT
TRBJ2-7 | TRBV9 | - | - | CASSVGGSPYEQYF | TGTGCCAGCAGCGTAGGAGGGTCCCCCTACGAGCAGTACTTC
TRBJ2-3 | TRBV19 | - | TRBD2 | CASRRAGVSDTQYF | TGTGCCAGTAGACGGGCGGGAGTTTCAGATACGCAGTATTTT
TRBJ1-1 | TRBV30 | - | - | CAWSVAGGKAFF | TGTGCCTGGAGTGTAGCCGGGGGGAAAGCTTTCTTT
TRBJ2-7 | TRBV28 | - | - | CASTATGRGTYEQYF | TGTGCCAGCACCGCAACGGGGAGGGGGACCTACGAGCAGTACTTC
TRBJ1-1 | TRBV27 | - | TRBD1 | CASSLHRDRGRPNTEAFF | TGTGCCAGCAGTCTACACCGGGACAGGGGGCGGCCGAACACTGAAGCTTTCTTT
TRBJ1-2 | TRBV10-3 | - | - | CAISDREGGYTF | TGTGCCATCAGTGACAGGGAAGGAGGCTACACCTTC
TRBJ2-7 | TRBV27 | - | - | CASSLFTGSSYEQYF | TGTGCCAGCAGTTTGTTTACAGGCAGCTCCTACGAGCAGTACTTC